This T cell receptor beta chain was sequenced for a study of blood T cell repertoires in COVID-19. The wider study: Two consecutive negative NP/OP PCR tests, clearance, or resolved symptoms defined Cohort 3 recovery.

Per the study methods: It was from reference gene primer amplification that nucleated cell counts were estimated. Sequencing was performed with immunoSEQ multiplex PCR; in TCRdb, only in-frame clones are kept and a portion is missing. V and J calls and clone size are copied from that table; D and trimming were computed from the DNA. The top ten clones hold roughly 3.7% of a sample with over 130,000 clones, about 87% of them seen once. This study enrolled people aged about 18 to 100 from about two dozen US geographic areas. Self-reported history from a screening survey and questionnaire set each donor's cohort. V lost 6 bases to trimming and J lost 3 bases; unmatched junction nucleotides: 8. Germline V gives CDR1 SNHLY, CDR2 FYNNEI. The CDR3 sequence is 15 residues long.

This TCR was recovered from a middle-aged man in a cohort exposed to, infected with or recovered from COVID-19 (not recorded which). Sequencing used PBMCs or T cells enriched from blood (not recorded which). The chain employs TRBV2 and TRBJ1-5; 7 bases fit TRBD1. The CDR3 region is CASRQGDLINQPQHF. CDR3 DNA: TGTGCCAGCAGGCAGGGGGATCTAATCAATCAGCCCCAGCATTTT.